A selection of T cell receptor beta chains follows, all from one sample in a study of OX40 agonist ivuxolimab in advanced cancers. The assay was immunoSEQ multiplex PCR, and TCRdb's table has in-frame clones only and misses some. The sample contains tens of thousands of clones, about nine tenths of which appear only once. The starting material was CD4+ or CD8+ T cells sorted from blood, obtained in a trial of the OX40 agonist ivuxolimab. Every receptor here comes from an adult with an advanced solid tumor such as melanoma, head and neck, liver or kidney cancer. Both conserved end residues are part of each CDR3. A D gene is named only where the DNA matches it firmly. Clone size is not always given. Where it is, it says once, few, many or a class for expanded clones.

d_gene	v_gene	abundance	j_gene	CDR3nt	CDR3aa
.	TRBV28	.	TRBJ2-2	TGTGCCAGCAGTCCTGCGGGTTATAACACCGGGGAGCTGTTTTTT	CASSPAGYNTGELFF
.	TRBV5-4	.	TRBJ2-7	TGTGCCAGCAGCCCCCAAATCGGGCGGGGAATCGACGAGCAGTACTTC	CASSPQIGRGIDEQYF
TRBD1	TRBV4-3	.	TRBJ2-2	TGCGCCAGCAGCGGTATAGGGGGCAATTGGGACACCGGGGAGCTGTTTTTT	CASSGIGGNWDTGELFF
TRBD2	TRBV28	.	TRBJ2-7	TGTGCCAGCACTAGCGGCCACGAGCAGTACTTC	CASTSGHEQYF
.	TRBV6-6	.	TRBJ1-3	TGTGCCACCGGCGGGGGCAGTGGAAACACCATATATTTT	CATGGGSGNTIYF
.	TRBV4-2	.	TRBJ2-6	TGTGCCAGCAGCCAAGAGCACGGGAGATCTGGGGCCAACGTCCTGACTTTC	CASSQEHGRSGANVLTF
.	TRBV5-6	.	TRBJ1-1	TGTGCCAGCAGCTTGGCCTTGGACACTGAAGCTTTCTTT	CASSLALDTEAFF
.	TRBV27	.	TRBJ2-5	TGTGCCAGCAGTTTAAACATTGGGGGCCGGGAGACCCAGTACTTC	CASSLNIGGRETQYF
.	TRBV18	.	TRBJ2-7	TGTGCCAGCTCACCACCAAGTTCCGAGCAGTACTTC	CASSPPSSEQYF
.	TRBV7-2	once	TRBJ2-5	TGTGCCAGCAGCCGAGAAGACCTACAAGAGACCCAGTACTTC	CASSREDLQETQYF
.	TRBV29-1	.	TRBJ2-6	TGCAGCGTCGGAGTCTCTGGGGCCAACGTCCTGACTTTC	CSVGVSGANVLTF
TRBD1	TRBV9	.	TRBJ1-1	TGTGCCAGCAGCGCGGGACAGCTGAACACTGAAGCTTTCTTT	CASSAGQLNTEAFF
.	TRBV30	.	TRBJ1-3	TGTGCCTGGGGGTTGCTAGGACGCTCTGGAAACACCATATATTTT	CAWGLLGRSGNTIYF
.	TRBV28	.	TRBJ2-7	TGTGCCAGCGGACCCATGCGCGAGCAGTACTTC	CASGPMREQYF
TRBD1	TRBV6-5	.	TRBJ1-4	TGTGCCACCGGGGAGGGGGCGGAGAAACTGTTTTTT	CATGEGAEKLFF
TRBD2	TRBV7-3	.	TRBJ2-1	TGTGCCAGCAGCTTGCTTCCTCCCCTAGCGGGAGGTGACAATGAGCAGTTCTTC	CASSLLPPLAGGDNEQFF
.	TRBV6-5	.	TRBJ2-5	TGTGCCACCGCCGACAGGTGGGAGACCCAGTACTTC	CATADRWETQYF
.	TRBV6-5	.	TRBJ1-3	TGTGCCAGCAGCCAGGGTTCCTTCGGAAACACCATATATTTT	CASSQGSFGNTIYF
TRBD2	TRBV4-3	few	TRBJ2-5	TGCGCCAGCAGCCAAGAGGGGCTAGCGGAAGAGACCCAGTACTTC	CASSQEGLAEETQYF
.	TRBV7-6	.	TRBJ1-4	TGTGCCAGCAGGAGCAGGTCCTGGGGTGAAAAACTGTTTTTT	CASRSRSWGEKLFF
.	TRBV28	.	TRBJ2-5	TGTGCCAGCAGTTTATATCAGGGGCGCGGAGAGACCCAGTACTTC	CASSLYQGRGETQYF
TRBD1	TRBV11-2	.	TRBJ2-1	TGTGCCAGCAGCTTAACGGGACAGGGTGGAAATGAGCAGTTCTTC	CASSLTGQGGNEQFF
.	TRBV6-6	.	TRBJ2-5	TGTGCCAGCATGACGGCGTACCAAGAGACCCAGTACTTC	CASMTAYQETQYF
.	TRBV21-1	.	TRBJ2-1	TGTGCCAGCAGCACCCGACAGGGGGGGTCCTCCTACAATGAGCAGTTCTTC	CASSTRQGGSSYNEQFF
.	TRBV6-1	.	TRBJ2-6	TGTGCCAGCAGTGAGAGGGCCGGGGCCAACGTCCTGACTTTC	CASSERAGANVLTF
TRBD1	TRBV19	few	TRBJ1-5	TGTGCCACCCAAATTTCATACAGGGGGTATTATCAGCCCCAGCATTTT	CATQISYRGYYQPQHF
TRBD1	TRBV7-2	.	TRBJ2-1	TGTGCCAGCAGCTGGCCGACAGGGGCCCGCTCCTACAATGAGCAGTTCTTC	CASSWPTGARSYNEQFF
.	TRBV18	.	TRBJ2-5	TGTGCCAGCTCACCAAACAGGGCAGAGACCCAGTACTTC	CASSPNRAETQYF
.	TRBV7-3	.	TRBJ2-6	TGTGCCAGCAGCCCGACCGGGACGGGAGTCTCTGGGGCCAACGTCCTGACTTTC	CASSPTGTGVSGANVLTF
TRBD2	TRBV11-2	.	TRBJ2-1	TGTGCCAGCAGCTTAGTGACTAGCGGGAGGGCGTTCAATGAGCAGTTCTTC	CASSLVTSGRAFNEQFF
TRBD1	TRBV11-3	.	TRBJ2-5	TGTGCCAGCAGCGATCGGACAGGTCCCCAAGAGACCCAGTACTTC	CASSDRTGPQETQYF
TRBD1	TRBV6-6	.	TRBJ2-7	TGTGCCAGCAGTTACGGGGACAGGGACTACGAGCAGTACTTC	CASSYGDRDYEQYF
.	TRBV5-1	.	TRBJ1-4	TGTGCCAGCAGTCCGGGGGATCGGTGGCGAAAGGAAAAACTGTTTTTT	CASSPGDRWRKEKLFF
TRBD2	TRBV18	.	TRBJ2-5	TGTGCCAGCTCACCTCAGCCACTAGCGGGAGAAGAGACCCAGTACTTC	CASSPQPLAGEETQYF
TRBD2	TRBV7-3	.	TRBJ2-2	TGTGCCAGCAGCTTAGTAGCGGGAGCCACCGGGGAGCTGTTTTTT	CASSLVAGATGELFF
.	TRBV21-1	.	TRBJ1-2	TGTGCCAGCAGCATGGCTTCCCCTAACCTACGTGCCTACACCTTC	CASSMASPNLRAYTF
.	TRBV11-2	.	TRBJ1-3	TGTGCCAGCAGCTTATTGCAGGGCTCTGGAAACACCATATATTTT	CASSLLQGSGNTIYF
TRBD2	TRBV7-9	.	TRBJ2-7	TGTGCCAGCAGTGCTAGCGGGAACCGGCTCGAGCAGTACTTC	CASSASGNRLEQYF
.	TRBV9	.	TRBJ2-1	TGTGCCAGCAGCGTAGAATTTAGGGGAACCTACAATGAGCAGTTCTTC	CASSVEFRGTYNEQFF
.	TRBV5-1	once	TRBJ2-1	TGCGCCAGCAGCTTAAGCCTAGGCGGAGGTGGCCTAAATGAGCAGTTCTTC	CASSLSLGGGGLNEQFF
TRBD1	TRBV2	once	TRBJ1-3	TGTGCCAGCAGTGGACAGGGGTTCGGAAACACCATATATTTT	CASSGQGFGNTIYF
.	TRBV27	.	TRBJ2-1	TGTGCCAGCAGTTTAGGCTACAATGAGCAGTTCTTC	CASSLGYNEQFF
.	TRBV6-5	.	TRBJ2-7	TGTGCCACCGCCGACGACAGTAATACCTACGAGCAGTACTTC	CATADDSNTYEQYF
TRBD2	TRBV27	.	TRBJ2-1	TGTGCCAGCAACTCTAAAGCGTCGGGACTAGCGGGCAATGAGCAGTTCTTC	CASNSKASGLAGNEQFF
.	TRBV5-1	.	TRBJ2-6	TGCGCCAGCAGAGGGGACGGGGCCAACGTCCTGACTTTC	CASRGDGANVLTF
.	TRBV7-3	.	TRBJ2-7	TGTGCCAGCAGCTTAACTAGGGACCACGAGCAGTACTTC	CASSLTRDHEQYF
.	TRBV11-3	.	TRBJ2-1	TGTGCCAGCAGCTTAGAAGGGAACAATGAGCAGTTCTTC	CASSLEGNNEQFF